The entry below describes one T cell receptor beta chain. In the original workflow: From reference gene primer amplification, estimates of nucleated cell counts were derived. Libraries were prepared by immunoSEQ multiplex PCR; TCRdb keeps only in-frame clonotypes and omits some of them. The V and J calls and clone size come from that table; D and trimming were worked out from the DNA. The sample lists 170,000 or so clones; approximately 82% were seen once. The record originates from a study of blood T cell repertoires in COVID-19. Two negative PCRs, clearance, or symptom resolution were required of recovered Cohort 3 donors. Unmatched junction bases numbered 13, after V lost 7 bases and J lost 7 bases. Germline V gene lookup returns CDR1 SQVTM and CDR2 ANQGSEA. The CDR3 is 15 residues long.

The V call is TRBV29-1, the J call TRBJ2-7; 13 bases fit TRBD2. The TCR originated in a woman between 45 and 60 years old who had recovered from COVID-19. The sample comprised PBMCs or T cells enriched from blood (not recorded which). The chain's CDR3 is CSAKTVGLAGEEQYF. The CDR3 DNA sequence: TGCAGCGCCAAAACGGTCGGACTAGCGGGAGAGGAGCAGTACTTC.